The 18 T cell receptor beta chains reported below all come from one sample, sequenced in a study of regulatory T cells in long-lasting Graves disease. Documented time point: newly diagnosed GD, antithyroid drugs for less than 3 months. The TCR library used RNA extracted from PBMCs. Arm-PCR with iRepertoire HTBI primers amplified the CDR3 regions for these TCR beta libraries. TCRdb recomputed calls from the multiplex PCR reads with MiXCR, one row per CDR3 protein. Among a few hundred thousand distinct CDR3 sequences, 11% to 15% were seen once, and the ten largest hold about 15%. This same sample was also part of a study on T cells in Graves' hyperthyroidism and ophthalmopathy.

Specimen: peripheral blood mononuclear cells (PBMCs), collected at new diagnosis, from a patient treated with antithyroid drugs. Source of these receptors: a woman in her forties or fifties with Graves disease.

This clonotype has a count of ten or more. V usage is TRBV18 and J usage is TRBJ2-7; TRBD1 matches at 9 bases. V shed 5 bases, J shed 2 bases, and the junction held 7 bases outside the gene matches. Germline assignment: CDR1 KGHSH and CDR2 LQKENI. This CDR3 has 15 residues. The CDR3 protein is CASSTGTGTTYEQYF. DNA of the CDR3: TGTGCCAGCTCAACCGGGACAGGGACAACCTACGAGCAGTACTTC.

This clonotype was seen at least ten times. The genes are TRBV12-3 or TRBV12-4 and TRBJ2-2; no definite D call. There are 12 residues in the CDR3. Trimming shortened V by 6 bases and J by 8 bases, and 10 bases separated the two germline ends. This CDR3 is CASRLPPGELFF. The CDR3 region has the DNA TGTGCCAGCAGACTTCCTCCGGGGGAGCTGTTTTTT.

This clonotype was seen only a few times. The chain uses TRBV6-1 and TRBJ2-1; D is unclear. Trimming left V 2 bases short and J 8 bases short, with 13 bases between. The CDR3 is 14 residues long. CDR1 is MNHNS, CDR2 SASEGT, per germline. This CDR3 is CASSERVFGYEQFF. In nucleotides, the CDR3 is TGTGCCAGCAGTGAACGGGTCTTCGGCTATGAGCAGTTCTTC.

This clonotype was observed many times. The chain recombines TRBV30 with TRBJ1-1, with 9 bases that match TRBD1. V shed 5 bases and J 1 base; nucleotides not matched to a gene: 2. This CDR3 region has 13 residues. CDR1 is GTSNPN and CDR2 is SVGIG in the germline V gene (reference sequence). This CDR3 is CAWVDRGNTEAFF. CDR3 nucleotide sequence: TGTGCCTGGGTGGACAGGGGGAACACTGAAGCTTTCTTT.

In this sample, this clonotype turned up once. The chain employs TRBV25-1 and TRBJ2-2; 9 positions match TRBD1. The CDR3 consists of 13 residues. Germline lookup yields CDR1 MGHDK and CDR2 SYGVNS. The trim removed 8 bases at V and 6 bases at J, leaving 4 bases unmatched. The CDR3 is CASSGQGSGELFF. Here the CDR3 DNA reads TGTGCCAGCTCTGGACAGGGGTCCGGGGAGCTGTTTTTT.

This clonotype was counted only a few times. One junction end disagrees with the germline gene, perhaps due to a read error. The genes are TRBV7-7 and TRBJ2-1, with D perhaps matching TRBD2 (6 bases). This CDR3 spans 15 amino acids. Per germline, CDR1 SSHAT and CDR2 FNYEAQ (reference sequence). This CDR3 is CASSRDFSSYNEQFF. DNA for the CDR3: TGTGCTAGCAGCAGGGACTTCAGCTCCTACAATGAGCAGTTCTTC.

This clonotype has more than one count but fewer than ten. V is TRBV28 and J is TRBJ2-3, with TRBD2 matching 8 bases. The closer fit of TRBJ2-5 to the DNA end suggests the J call may be wrong. CDR1 is MDHEN, CDR2 SYDVKM, per germline. This CDR3 is 16 amino acids long. The CDR3 nucleotides read TGTGCCAGCAGTTTATCCTCGGGACTAGTTAGAGAGACCCAGTACTTC. Protein sequence: CASSLSSGLVRETQYF.

This clonotype occurred a few times. V usage is TRBV7-8 and J usage is TRBJ2-7; 12 bases are shared with TRBD2. J was trimmed by 6 bases and V by 1 base; bases with no gene match: 4. The CDR3 totals 15 residues. Germline lookup yields CDR1 SGHVS and CDR2 FQNEAQ. Here the CDR3 reads CASSLGTSGNFEQYF. The CDR3 DNA follows: TGTGCCAGCAGCTTAGGGACTAGCGGGAATTTCGAGCAGTACTTC. Based on the CDR3 plus reference TRBV7-8 and TRBJ2-7, the full variable domain is GAGVSQSPRYKVAKRGQDVALRCDPISGHVSLFWYQQALGQGPEFLTYFQNEAQLDKSGLPSDRFFAERPEGSVSTLKIQRTQQEDSAVYLCASSLGTSGNFEQYFGPGTRLTVT.

This chain joins TRBV7-2 and TRBJ2-5; D ambiguous. The CDR3 loop spans 14 amino acids. The germline V and J ends were trimmed by 1 base and 4 bases, with 10 bases remaining between them. Germline CDR1 SGHTA, CDR2 FQGNSA. This chain's CDR3 is CASSLEPYGETQYF. The CDR3 DNA is TGTGCCAGCAGCTTAGAACCCTATGGAGAGACCCAGTACTTC.

This clonotype was observed a handful of times. The CDR3 is CASSLVGKPDEQYF. CDR3 DNA: TGTGCCAGCAGCTTAGTGGGGAAGCCGGACGAGCAGTACTTC. The V gene is TRBV7-9, the J gene TRBJ2-7; D is uncertain. The CDR3 is 14 residues long. Per germline, CDR1 SEHNR and CDR2 FQNEAQ (reference sequence). The V gene lost 1 base and the J gene lost 5 bases, with 12 bases spanning the gap.

The table lists this clonotype with many counts. The CDR3 is CASSFGLAGGGLDTQYF. CDR3 DNA sequence: TGCGCCAGCAGCTTCGGCCTAGCGGGAGGAGGTTTGGATACGCAGTATTTT. The chain is built from TRBV5-1 and TRBJ2-3; 11 positions agree with TRBD2. Germline V gene data show CDR1 as SGHRS and CDR2 as YFSETQ. The CDR3 is 17 residues long. V lost 2 bases, J lost 6 bases, and 11 bases stayed unmatched.

This clonotype was detected only a few times. Being one base from a much bigger clone, this may be a read error. V gene TRBV2 combines with J gene TRBJ2-3; D possibly corresponds to TRBD2 (6 bases). This CDR3 is 13 amino acids long. The germline V gene has CDR1 SNHLY and CDR2 FYNNEI. The DNA for the CDR3 is TGTGCCGGCAGGCGGGACGACACAGATACGCAGTATTTT. It translates to CAGRRDDTDTQYF. Supplemented by reference TRBV2 and TRBJ2-3, the full variable domain reads EPEVTQTPSHQVTQMGQEVILRCVPISNHLYFYWYRQILGQKVEFLVSFYNNEISEKSEIFDDQFSVERPDGSNFTLKIRSTKLEDSAMYFCAGRRDDTDTQYFGPGTRLTVL.

A few counts support this clonotype. This sequence joins TRBV18 and TRBJ2-7; TRBD2 matches at 7 bases. The germline V gene has CDR1 KGHSH and CDR2 LQKENI. V gave up 2 bases and J gave up 4 bases; unmatched junction bases: 8. This CDR3 has 15 amino acids. This chain's CDR3 is CASSPGSGTGYEQYF. In DNA form, the CDR3 reads TGTGCCAGCTCACCAGGGAGCGGGACGGGTTACGAGCAGTACTTC.

The sample holds many counts of this clonotype. V usage is TRBV14 and J usage is TRBJ2-5; weak D call: TRBD1 (5 bases). The CDR3 loop spans 14 amino acids. Germline CDR1 is SGHDN and CDR2 is FVKESK. Trimming removed 2 bases from V and 4 bases from J, with 11 bases in between. CDR3 nucleotide sequence: TGTGCCAGCAGCCAACAGCAGGGTCCAGAGACCCAGTACTTC. Amino acid sequence: CASSQQQGPETQYF.

V is TRBV11-3 and J is TRBJ2-1; 8 bases fit TRBD2. The CDR3 has 15 residues. Germline V lookup: CDR1 SGHNT, CDR2 YENEEA. The junction had 3 bases not matched to a gene; V was cut back by 1 base and J by 4 bases. CDR3 in DNA: TGTGCCAGCAGCTTAGCGGGAGGGGAGTACAATGAGCAGTTCTTC. Its translation: CASSLAGGEYNEQFF.

This clonotype has ten or more counts. The chain couples TRBV27 to TRBJ2-7; perhaps TRBD2 as D (7 bases). Per germline, CDR1 MNHEY and CDR2 SMNVEV (reference sequence). With 7 bases removed from V and 0 bases from J, the gap between germline ends came to 16 bases. This CDR3 is 15 amino acids long. The CDR3 spells CASKGGGPSSYEQYF. CDR3 bases: TGTGCCAGCAAAGGGGGGGGACCGAGCTCCTACGAGCAGTACTTC.

A few counts support this clonotype. The rearrangement links TRBV7-2 to TRBJ2-7; possibly TRBD2 for D (5 bases). In germline, CDR1 is SGHTA, CDR2 FQGNSA. The CDR3 has 16 amino acids. Trimming took 2 bases from V and 3 from J, leaving 17 bases between them. The CDR3: CASSLSVSAGNYEQYF. CDR3 sequence (DNA): TGTGCCAGCAGCTTATCCGTTAGTGCGGGTAACTACGAGCAGTACTTC.

In this sample, this clonotype turned up many times. V and J are TRBV7-9 and TRBJ2-2, with TRBD1 matching 10 bases. CDR1 is SEHNR, CDR2 FQNEAQ, per germline (reference sequence). The CDR3 spans 17 residues. V lost 4 bases, J lost 3 bases, and 8 bases stayed unmatched. The CDR3 spells CASSSITGQGDTGELFF. The DNA of the CDR3 is TGTGCCAGCAGCTCGATCACAGGACAGGGGGACACCGGGGAGCTGTTTTTT.